The present T cell receptor beta chain was sequenced within a study of T cells in Graves' hyperthyroidism and ophthalmopathy. Turning to the study itself: Peripheral blood was secured at the point of initial diagnosis, before any treatment.

This clonotype was seen many times. It was RNA transcripts that yielded the amplified TCR beta CDR3 regions. The HTBI set primed first-round TCR CDR3 RT-PCR. MiXCR, applied by TCRdb to the multiplex PCR reads, yields one record per CDR3 protein. This table has around 300,000 distinct CDR3 sequences, approximately 15% appearing once. Germline V lookup: CDR1 MNHEY, CDR2 SMNVEV (reference sequence). Between the trimmed V and J ends, which lost 8 bases and 4 bases, there was a span of 8 bases. The length of the CDR3 is 12 residues. The chain has TRBV27 and TRBJ2-2, with a possible D match to TRBD2 (5 bases). This clonotype was obtained from a woman aged 40 to 50 with Graves' hyperthyroidism. The sample consisted of blood. CDR3 in amino acids: CASGGATGELFF. The CDR3 region has the DNA TGTGCCAGCGGAGGTGCCACCGGGGAGCTGTTTTTT.